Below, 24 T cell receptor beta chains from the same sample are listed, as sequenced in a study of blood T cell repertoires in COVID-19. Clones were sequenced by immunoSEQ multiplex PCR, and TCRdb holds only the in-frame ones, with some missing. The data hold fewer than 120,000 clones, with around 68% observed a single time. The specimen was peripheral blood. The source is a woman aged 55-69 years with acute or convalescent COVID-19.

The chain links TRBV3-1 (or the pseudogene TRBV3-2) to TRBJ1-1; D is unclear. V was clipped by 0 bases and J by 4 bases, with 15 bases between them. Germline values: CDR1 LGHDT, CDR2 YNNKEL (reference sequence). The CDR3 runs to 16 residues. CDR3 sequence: CASSQDRGQRVTEAFF. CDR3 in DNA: TGTGCCAGCAGCCAAGATCGTGGCCAGAGGGTCACTGAAGCTTTCTTT.

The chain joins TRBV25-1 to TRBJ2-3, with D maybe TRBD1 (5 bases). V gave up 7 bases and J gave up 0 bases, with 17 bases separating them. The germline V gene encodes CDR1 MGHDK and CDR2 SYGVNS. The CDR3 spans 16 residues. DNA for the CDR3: TGTGCCAGCATGGAGAGCAGGGTGACTAGCACAGATACGCAGTATTTT. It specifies CASMESRVTSTDTQYF.

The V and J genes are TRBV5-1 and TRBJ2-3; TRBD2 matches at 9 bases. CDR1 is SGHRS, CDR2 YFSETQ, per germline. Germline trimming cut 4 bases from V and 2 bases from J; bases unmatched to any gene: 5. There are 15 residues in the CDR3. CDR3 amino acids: CASSLAGSYTDTQYF. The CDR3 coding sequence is TGCGCCAGCAGCCTAGCGGGATCCTACACAGATACGCAGTATTTT.

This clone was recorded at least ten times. DNA of the CDR3: TGTGCCAGCAGTGAAGAGGGTGCTAGCGGGGTCTTTTACAATGAGCAGTTCTTC. This encodes CASSEEGASGVFYNEQFF. The V and J genes are TRBV2 and TRBJ2-1, with 9 bases aligning to TRBD2. Germline values: CDR1 SNHLY, CDR2 FYNNEI. V lost 1 base, J lost 4 bases, and 11 bases stayed unmatched. This CDR3 region has 18 residues.

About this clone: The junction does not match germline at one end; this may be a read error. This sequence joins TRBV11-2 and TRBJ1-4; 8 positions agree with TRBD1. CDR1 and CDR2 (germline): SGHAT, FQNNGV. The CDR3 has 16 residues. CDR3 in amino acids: CASSLGSWTGSAGLDF. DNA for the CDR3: TGTGCCAGCAGCTTAGGGTCATGGACAGGGTCGGCGGGACTGGATTTT.

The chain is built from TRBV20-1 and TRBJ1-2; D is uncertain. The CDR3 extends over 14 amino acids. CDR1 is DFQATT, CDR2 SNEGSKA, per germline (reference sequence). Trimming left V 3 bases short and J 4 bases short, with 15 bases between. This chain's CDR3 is CSASSGPQIYGYTF. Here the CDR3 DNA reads TGCAGTGCTAGTTCTGGCCCTCAAATCTATGGCTACACCTTC.

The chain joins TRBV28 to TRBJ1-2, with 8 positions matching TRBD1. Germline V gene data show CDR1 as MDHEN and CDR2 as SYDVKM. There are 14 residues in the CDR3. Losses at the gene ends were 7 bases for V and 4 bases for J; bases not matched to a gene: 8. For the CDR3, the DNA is TGTGCCAGCACTCTACAGGGGGTGTCCTATGGCTACACCTTC. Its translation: CASTLQGVSYGYTF.

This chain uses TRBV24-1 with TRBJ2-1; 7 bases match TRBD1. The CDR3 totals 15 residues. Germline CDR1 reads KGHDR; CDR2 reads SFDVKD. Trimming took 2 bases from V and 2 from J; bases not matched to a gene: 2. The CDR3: CATSDWDSTYNEQFF. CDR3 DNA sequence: TGTGCCACCAGTGATTGGGACAGTACCTACAATGAGCAGTTCTTC.

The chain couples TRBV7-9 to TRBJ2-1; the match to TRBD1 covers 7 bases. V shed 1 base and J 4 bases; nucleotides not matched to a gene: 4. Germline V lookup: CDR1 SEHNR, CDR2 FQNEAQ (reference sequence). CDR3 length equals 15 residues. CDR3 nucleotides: TGTGCCAGCAGCTTAGACCGGGACAGATACAATGAGCAGTTCTTC. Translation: CASSLDRDRYNEQFF.

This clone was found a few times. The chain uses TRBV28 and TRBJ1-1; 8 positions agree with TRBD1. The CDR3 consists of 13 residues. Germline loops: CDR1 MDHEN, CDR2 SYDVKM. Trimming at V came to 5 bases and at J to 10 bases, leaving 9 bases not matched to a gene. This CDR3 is CASSLGQGRGAFF. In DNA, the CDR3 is TGTGCCAGCAGTCTTGGACAGGGAAGGGGAGCTTTCTTT.

CDR3 nucleotide sequence: TGCGCCAGCAGCTGGACTAGCGGGGAACAAGAGACCCAGTACTTC. This translates into CASSWTSGEQETQYF. V gene TRBV5-1 combines with J gene TRBJ2-5; 12 nucleotides agree with TRBD2. Germline CDR1 SGHRS, CDR2 YFSETQ. V dropped 3 bases and J dropped 2; count of bases not matched to a gene: 2. The CDR3 consists of 15 residues. Complete variable domain (other parts from reference TRBV5-1 and TRBJ2-5): KAGVTQTPRYLIKTRGQQVTLSCSPISGHRSVSWYQQTPGQGLQFLFEYFSETQRNKGNFPGRFSGRQFSNSRSEMNVSTLELGDSALYLCASSWTSGEQETQYFGPGTRLLVL.

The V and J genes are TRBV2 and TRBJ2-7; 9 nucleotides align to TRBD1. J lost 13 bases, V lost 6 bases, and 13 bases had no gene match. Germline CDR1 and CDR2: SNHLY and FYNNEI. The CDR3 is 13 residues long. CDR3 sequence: CASRPTFRDRVYF. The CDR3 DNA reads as TGTGCCAGCAGGCCGACCTTTCGGGACAGGGTTTACTTC.

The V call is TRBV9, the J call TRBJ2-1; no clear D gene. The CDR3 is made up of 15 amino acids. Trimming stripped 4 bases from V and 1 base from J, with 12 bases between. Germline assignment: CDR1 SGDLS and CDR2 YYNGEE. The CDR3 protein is CASSSPTGSYNEQFF. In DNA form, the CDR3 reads TGTGCCAGCAGCTCCCCAACGGGTTCCTACAATGAGCAGTTCTTC.

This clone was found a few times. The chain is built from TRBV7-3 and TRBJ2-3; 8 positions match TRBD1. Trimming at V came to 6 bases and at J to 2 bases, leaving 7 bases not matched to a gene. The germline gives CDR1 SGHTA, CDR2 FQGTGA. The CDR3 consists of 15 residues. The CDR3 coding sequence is TGTGCCAGCAGTGGGGACAGGACTCACACAGATACGCAGTATTTT. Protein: CASSGDRTHTDTQYF.

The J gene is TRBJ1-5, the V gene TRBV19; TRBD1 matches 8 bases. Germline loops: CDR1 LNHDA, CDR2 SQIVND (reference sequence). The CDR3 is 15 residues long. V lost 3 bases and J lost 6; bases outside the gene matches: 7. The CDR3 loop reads CASSIGQGGAQPQHF. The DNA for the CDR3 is TGTGCCAGTAGTATTGGACAGGGTGGCGCTCAGCCCCAGCATTTT.

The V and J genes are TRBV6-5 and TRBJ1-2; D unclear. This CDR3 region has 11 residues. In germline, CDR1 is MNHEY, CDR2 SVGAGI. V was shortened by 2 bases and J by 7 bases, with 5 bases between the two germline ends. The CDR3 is CASSYAGGYTF. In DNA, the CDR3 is TGTGCCAGCAGTTACGCGGGTGGCTACACCTTC.

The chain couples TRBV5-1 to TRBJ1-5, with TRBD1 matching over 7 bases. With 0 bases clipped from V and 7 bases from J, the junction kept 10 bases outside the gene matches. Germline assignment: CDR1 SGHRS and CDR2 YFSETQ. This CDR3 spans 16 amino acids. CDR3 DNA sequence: TGCGCCAGCAGCTTGGGAGAGGCGTCAGGGGGGCAGCCCCAGCATTTT. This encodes CASSLGEASGGQPQHF.

The chain's CDR3 is CASSEDRGWNEQYF. CDR3 bases: TGTGCCAGCAGTGAGGACAGGGGTTGGAACGAGCAGTACTTC. The chain has TRBV25-1 and TRBJ2-7; 9 positions match TRBD1. The germline gives CDR1 MGHDK, CDR2 SYGVNS. The V gene end was trimmed by 3 bases and the J gene end by 5 bases; junction bases not matched to a gene: 5. This CDR3 is 14 amino acids long.

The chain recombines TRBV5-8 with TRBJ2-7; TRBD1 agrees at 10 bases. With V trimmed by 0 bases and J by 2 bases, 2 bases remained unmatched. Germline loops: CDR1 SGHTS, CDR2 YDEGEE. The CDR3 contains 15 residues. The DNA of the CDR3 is TGTGCCAGCAGCTTGGAGACAGGGGGCACCTACGAGCAGTACTTC. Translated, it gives CASSLETGGTYEQYF.

Here the CDR3 DNA reads TGTGCCTGGAGCAGGGACTACGAGCAGTACTTC. This translates into CAWSRDYEQYF. The chain has TRBV30 and TRBJ2-7; D might be TRBD1 (5 bases). Trimming removed 3 bases from V and 3 bases from J, with 6 bases in between. The CDR3 runs 11 residues. Germline V lookup: CDR1 GTSNPN, CDR2 SVGIG (reference sequence). Looking up the rest from reference TRBV30 and TRBJ2-7 gives the full variable domain: SQTIHQWPATLVQPVGSPLSLECTVEGTSNPNLYWYRQAAGRGLQLLFYSVGIGQISSEVPQNLSASRPQDRQFILSSKKLLLSDSGFYLCAWSRDYEQYFGPGTRLTVT.

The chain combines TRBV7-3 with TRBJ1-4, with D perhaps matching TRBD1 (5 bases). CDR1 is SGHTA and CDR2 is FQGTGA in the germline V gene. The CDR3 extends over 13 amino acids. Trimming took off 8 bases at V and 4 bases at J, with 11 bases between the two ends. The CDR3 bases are TGTGCCAGCGCCGCGGGGGTTAATGAAAAACTGTTTTTT. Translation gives CASAAGVNEKLFF.

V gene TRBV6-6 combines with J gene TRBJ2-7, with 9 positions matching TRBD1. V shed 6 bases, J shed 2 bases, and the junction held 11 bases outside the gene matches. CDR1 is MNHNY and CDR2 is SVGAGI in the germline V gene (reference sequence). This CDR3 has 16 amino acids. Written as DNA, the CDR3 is TGTGCCAGCAGCCCCATCTCGGGACAGGGAACCTACGAGCAGTACTTC. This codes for CASSPISGQGTYEQYF.

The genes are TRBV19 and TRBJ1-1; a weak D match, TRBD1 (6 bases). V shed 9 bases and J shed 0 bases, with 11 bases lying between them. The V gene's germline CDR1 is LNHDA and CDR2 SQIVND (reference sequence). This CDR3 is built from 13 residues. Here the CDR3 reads CARRTVMNTEAFF. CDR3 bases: TGTGCCAGACGGACAGTAATGAACACTGAAGCTTTCTTT.

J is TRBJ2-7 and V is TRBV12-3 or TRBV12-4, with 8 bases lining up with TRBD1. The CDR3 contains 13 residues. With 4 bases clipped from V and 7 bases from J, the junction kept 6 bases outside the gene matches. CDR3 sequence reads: CASSSTGVGEQYF. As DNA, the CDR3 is TGTGCCAGCAGTTCGACAGGGGTCGGAGAGCAGTACTTC.